What follows are 13 T cell receptor beta chains derived from one specimen sequenced in a study of post-analysis software for immune sequencing data (dated by TCRdb to the mid-2010s). Here is what the overall study found, with its caveats: Roughly 5 TRBV segments, including TRBV5-6, TRBV5-1 and TRBV20-1, were significantly more frequent in patients than controls.

Library preparation used PCR. These reads were obtained on an Illumina HiSeq 2500. To reduce PCR and sequencing biases, unique molecular identifiers were incorporated into the TCR beta cDNA libraries. TCRdb trimmed the raw reads at Q25, called clones with MiXCR and kept productive beta chains. Each record represents a unique CDR3 protein, reported with the most common genes and DNA among its rows. The sample table lists a few hundred thousand distinct CDR3 sequences, around a third of them with a count of one. 13% of the sample lies in the top ten. Their antigens are not known. The material sequenced was blood. These receptors originate from a girl aged 10 to 17 with multiple sclerosis.

In its sample, this clonotype was seen many times. The chain has TRBV3-1 and TRBJ2-7, with D perhaps matching TRBD2 (6 bases). The CDR3 length is 14 residues. CDR1 and CDR2 from the germline V gene are LGHDT and YNNKEL (reference sequence). The V and J ends lost 1 base and 10 bases respectively, with 17 bases between them. The CDR3 sequence: CASSQGTKRALQYF. CDR3 nucleotides: TGTGCCAGCAGCCAAGGGACTAAAAGAGCCCTTCAGTACTTC.

The chain combines TRBV7-6 with TRBJ1-2; 7 bases align to TRBD1. The V gene's germline CDR1 is SGHVS and CDR2 FNYEAQ. CDR3 length: 14 residues. The ends lost 5 bases at V and 6 bases at J; junction bases unmatched: 9. In DNA form, the CDR3 reads TGTGCCAGCAGCCCGAACAGGGGATACCATGGCTACACCTTC. It specifies CASSPNRGYHGYTF.

This sequence joins TRBV12-3 or TRBV12-4 and TRBJ2-5; no clear D. The germline V and J ends were trimmed by 8 bases and 4 bases, with 14 bases remaining between them. This CDR3 comprises 13 residues. Written as DNA, the CDR3 is TGTGCCAGCCTGGGCCTCAACGGAGAGACCCAGTACTTC. Its protein product is CASLGLNGETQYF.

This clonotype was observed a few times. The CDR3 sequence: CASSQVVRSGSSPLHF. The CDR3 nucleotides are TGCGCCAGCAGCCAAGTAGTACGTTCAGGGAGTTCACCCCTCCACTTT. The chain recombines TRBV4-1 with TRBJ1-6, with D possibly TRBD1 on 5 matching bases. Trimming took 1 base from V and 9 from J, leaving 16 bases between them. Germline CDR1 reads MGHRA; CDR2 reads YSYEKL. This CDR3 region has 16 residues.

In its sample, this clonotype was seen a few times. In DNA, the CDR3 is TGCAGTGCTAGAGAGGGGGTCTTGGGAGAGACCCAGTACTTC. Protein: CSAREGVLGETQYF. The chain has TRBV20-1 and TRBJ2-5; D possibly uses TRBD1 or TRBD2 (5 bases each). V was pared by 0 bases and J by 4 bases, with 12 bases between. The CDR3 runs 14 residues. Per the germline V gene, CDR1 is DFQATT and CDR2 is SNEGSKA (reference sequence).

The chain recombines TRBV24-1 with TRBJ2-3; D not certain. Germline assignment: CDR1 KGHDR and CDR2 SFDVKD. V dropped 4 bases and J dropped 4 bases, with 11 bases sitting between them. The CDR3 has 14 amino acids. CDR3 sequence (DNA): TGTGCCACCAGTGACCGTGGACCAGCAGATACGCAGTATTTT. Translation gives CATSDRGPADTQYF.

This clonotype has just a few counts. The rearrangement links TRBV7-2 to TRBJ2-5; D remains unclear. Matching the DNA end better, TRBJ2-7 makes the J call doubtful. Germline V CDR1 and CDR2: SGHTA, FQGNSA. This CDR3 is 13 amino acids long. In nucleotides, the CDR3 is TGTGCCAGCAGCTTAGATTATGGGTACGAGCAGTACTTC. Translation gives CASSLDYGYEQYF.

V and J are TRBV7-9 and TRBJ2-7; 7 nucleotides agree with TRBD1. CDR1 and CDR2 (germline): SEHNR, FQNEAQ (reference sequence). The CDR3 spans 14 residues. V was pared by 5 bases and J by 3 bases, with 7 bases of the junction left unmatched. CDR3 nucleotides: TGTGCCAGCAGCCCTCGTAGACAGGGCTACGAGCAGTACTTC. Its protein is CASSPRRQGYEQYF.

This clonotype was seen a handful of times. The chain joins TRBV6-2 or TRBV6-3 to TRBJ1-1; maybe TRBD1 (5 bases). CDR3 length: 11 amino acids. Trimming removed 3 bases from V and 7 bases from J, with 6 bases in between. From germline, CDR1 is MNHEY and CDR2 SVGEGT. The CDR3 here is CASSYTGEAFF. CDR3 DNA: TGTGCCAGCAGTTATACAGGTGAAGCTTTCTTT.

The chain combines TRBV3-1 with TRBJ2-7, with D perhaps given as TRBD1 or TRBD2 (6 bases each). The CDR3 length is 15 residues. The ends were cut back, 6 bases at V and 2 bases at J, with 17 bases in the middle. Germline lookup yields CDR1 LGHDT and CDR2 YNNKEL (reference sequence). CDR3 sequence: CASREGQTGAYEQYF. CDR3 DNA: TGTGCCAGCAGAGAAGGACAGACGGGGGCCTACGAGCAGTACTTC.

This clonotype was picked up many times. The chain recombines TRBV24-1 with TRBJ2-1, with D unresolved. This CDR3 spans 15 amino acids. The germline V gene encodes CDR1 KGHDR and CDR2 SFDVKD. The germline V and J ends were trimmed by 2 bases and 10 bases, with 17 bases remaining between them. The DNA of the CDR3 is TGTGCCACCAGTGATTCGGGCCATCTACTCGGGGAGCAGTTCTTC. This sequence encodes CATSDSGHLLGEQFF.

This clonotype was detected only a few times. The chain is built from TRBV6-6 and TRBJ1-2; 8 bases fit TRBD1. Trimming cost V 0 bases and J 8 bases; bases outside gene matches: 5. This CDR3 is built from 14 residues. The germline CDR1 and CDR2 sequences are MNHNY and SVGAGI (reference sequence). The CDR3 DNA reads as TGTGCCAGCAGTTACTCGTCTGACAGGGGAGGCTACACCTTC. It encodes CASSYSSDRGGYTF.

This clonotype was recorded only once. The chain uses TRBV6-5 and TRBJ2-1; 9 nucleotides match TRBD2. With V trimmed by 6 bases and J by 3 bases, 6 bases remained unmatched. Germline loops: CDR1 MNHEY, CDR2 SVGAGI. CDR3 length: 15 amino acids. CDR3 amino acids: CASRISGGGYNEQFF. As DNA, the CDR3 is TGTGCCAGCAGGATTAGCGGGGGAGGCTACAATGAGCAGTTCTTC.